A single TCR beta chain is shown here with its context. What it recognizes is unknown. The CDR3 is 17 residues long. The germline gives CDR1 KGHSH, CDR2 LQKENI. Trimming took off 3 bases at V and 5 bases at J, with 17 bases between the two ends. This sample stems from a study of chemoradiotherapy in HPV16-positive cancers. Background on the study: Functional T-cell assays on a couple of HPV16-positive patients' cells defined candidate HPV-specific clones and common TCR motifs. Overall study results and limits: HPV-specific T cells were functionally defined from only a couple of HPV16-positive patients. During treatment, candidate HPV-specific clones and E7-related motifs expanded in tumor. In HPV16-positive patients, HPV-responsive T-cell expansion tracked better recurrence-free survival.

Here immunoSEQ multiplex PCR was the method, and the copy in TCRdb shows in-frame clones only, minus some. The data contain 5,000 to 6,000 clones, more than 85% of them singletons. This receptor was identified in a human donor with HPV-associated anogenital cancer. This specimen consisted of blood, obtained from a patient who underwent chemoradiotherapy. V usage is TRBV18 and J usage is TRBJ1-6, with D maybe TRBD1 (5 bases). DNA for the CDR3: TGTGCCAGCTCACCTTTTCCGGGGCAGGCAGATAATTCACCCCTCCACTTT. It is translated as CASSPFPGQADNSPLHF. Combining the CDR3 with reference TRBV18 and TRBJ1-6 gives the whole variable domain NAGVMQNPRHLVRRRGQEARLRCSPMKGHSHVYWYRQLPEEGLKFMVYLQKENIIDESGMPKERFSAEFPKEGPSILRIQQVVRGDSAAYFCASSPFPGQADNSPLHFGNGTRLTVT.